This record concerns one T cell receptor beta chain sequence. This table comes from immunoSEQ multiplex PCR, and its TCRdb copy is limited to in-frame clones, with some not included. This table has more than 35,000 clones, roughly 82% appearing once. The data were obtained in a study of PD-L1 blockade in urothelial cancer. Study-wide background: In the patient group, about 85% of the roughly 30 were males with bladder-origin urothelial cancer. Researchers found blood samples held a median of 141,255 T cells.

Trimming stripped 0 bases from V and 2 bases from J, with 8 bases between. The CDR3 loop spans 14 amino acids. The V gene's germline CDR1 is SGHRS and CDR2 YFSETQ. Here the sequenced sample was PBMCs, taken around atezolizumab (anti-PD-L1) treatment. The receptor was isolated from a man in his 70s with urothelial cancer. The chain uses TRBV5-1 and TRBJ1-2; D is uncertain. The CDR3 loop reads CASSLDSQNYGYTF. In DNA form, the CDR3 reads TGCGCCAGCAGCTTGGACAGTCAGAACTATGGCTACACCTTC.